These 18 T cell receptor beta chains originate from one sample sequenced in a study of shared clonotypes between healthy human individuals. Produced via immunoSEQ multiplex PCR; TCRdb's table is partial and in-frame only. The repertoire includes around 600,000 clones, around 95% of them detected once, and approximately 0.11% sits in the top ten. CD8 cells regarded as naive lacked CD45RO, were positively chosen for CCR7, and omitted terminally differentiated effector memory CD45RA+ cells. The sample consisted of naive CD8+ T cells sorted from blood. These receptors all come from a young woman in good health.

The chain is built from TRBV14 and TRBJ1-1; TRBD1 matches at 9 bases. The CDR3 is made up of 13 amino acids. Trimming at V came to 4 bases and at J to 4 bases, leaving 1 base not matched to a gene. Germline V gene data show CDR1 as SGHDN and CDR2 as FVKESK. CDR3 coding DNA: TGTGCCAGCAGCCTGACAGGGGGCACTGAAGCTTTCTTT. Its protein product is CASSLTGGTEAFF.

The count of this clone is one. This chain uses TRBV27 with TRBJ2-1; 10 nucleotides align to TRBD2. Germline values: CDR1 MNHEY, CDR2 SMNVEV (reference sequence). V shed 6 bases and J 1 base; nucleotides not matched to a gene: 6. This CDR3 region has 16 residues. CDR3 residues: CASRPAGLASYNEQFF. The DNA of the CDR3 is TGTGCCAGCAGGCCTGCGGGACTAGCGTCCTACAATGAGCAGTTCTTC.

This clone was counted only a few times. The V and J genes are TRBV19 and TRBJ2-1; TRBD1 matches at 7 bases. Germline V gene data show CDR1 as LNHDA and CDR2 as SQIVND (reference sequence). Trimming at V came to 3 bases and at J to 10 bases, leaving 9 bases not matched to a gene. The CDR3 is made up of 14 amino acids. For the CDR3, the DNA is TGTGCCAGTAGTATTATGACAGGGCCCAACGAGCAGTTCTTC. This encodes CASSIMTGPNEQFF. Supplemented by reference TRBV19 and TRBJ2-1, the full variable domain reads DGGITQSPKYLFRKEGQNVTLSCEQNLNHDAMYWYRQDPGQGLRLIYYSQIVNDFQKGDIAEGYSVSREKKESFPLTVTSAQKNPTAFYLCASSIMTGPNEQFFGPGTRLTVL.

This clone was found once. CDR3 DNA: TGTGCCAGCAGCACTACCCCGGACAGCTATGGCTACACCTTC. It specifies CASSTTPDSYGYTF. The chain recombines TRBV11-2 with TRBJ1-2; possibly TRBD1 for D (6 bases). Per germline, CDR1 SGHAT and CDR2 FQNNGV. Between the trimmed V and J ends, which lost 5 bases and 4 bases, there was a span of 14 bases. The CDR3 is 14 amino acids.

The CDR3, as DNA: TGTGCCAGCAGCCACTGGGAGGGTCGTGCCCCGTCCTACAATGAGCAGTTCTTC. Translation: CASSHWEGRAPSYNEQFF. V and J are TRBV7-9 and TRBJ2-1; 7 bases match TRBD2. V lost 5 bases and J lost 1; bases outside the gene matches: 14. The CDR3 loop spans 18 amino acids. Germline CDR1 and CDR2: SEHNR and FQNEAQ (reference sequence).

The chain combines TRBV27 with TRBJ1-2; 8 positions match TRBD1. V shed 8 bases and J 4 bases; nucleotides not matched to a gene: 9. The CDR3 covers 14 residues. The germline V gene has CDR1 MNHEY and CDR2 SMNVEV (reference sequence). CDR3 sequence (DNA): TGTGCCAGCCGGTTGACAGGGGAAGGCTATGGCTACACCTTC. This codes for CASRLTGEGYGYTF.

This clone was counted between two and nine times. The chain recombines TRBV7-9 with TRBJ1-5, with TRBD1 matching 9 bases. This CDR3 contains 15 residues. With 4 bases clipped from V and 2 bases from J, the junction kept 3 bases outside the gene matches. Looked up from germline, CDR1 is SEHNR and CDR2 is FQNEAQ (reference sequence). CDR3 loop: CASSWGQGGNQPQHF. The CDR3 DNA sequence: TGTGCCAGCAGCTGGGGACAGGGCGGCAATCAGCCCCAGCATTTT.

The chain links TRBV5-6 to TRBJ1-5, with D possibly being TRBD1 (6 bases). Trimming took 1 base from V and 3 from J, leaving 11 bases between them. The germline V gene encodes CDR1 SGHDT and CDR2 YYEEEE. The CDR3 loop spans 15 amino acids. This CDR3 is CASSLSGGFNQPQHF. CDR3 sequence (DNA): TGTGCCAGCAGCTTGTCTGGGGGCTTCAATCAGCCCCAGCATTTT.

The CDR3 DNA reads TGTGCCAGCAGTTCTTCCGGGACCCCGGGAAACATTCAGTACTTC. This translates into CASSSSGTPGNIQYF. The J gene is TRBJ2-4, the V gene TRBV27; D is possibly TRBD1 or TRBD2 (5 bases each). CDR3 length: 15 amino acids. Trimming removed 4 bases at V and 6 bases at J, with 16 bases between. In germline, CDR1 is MNHEY, CDR2 SMNVEV (reference sequence).

J is TRBJ1-3 and V is TRBV27; D ambiguous. The length of the CDR3 is 19 residues. Germline V CDR1 and CDR2: MNHEY, SMNVEV (reference sequence). Trimming removed 4 bases from V and 1 base from J, with 23 bases in between. DNA of the CDR3: TGTGCCAGCAGTTCCGTCCCCTTGCCGGCGGGTCCATCTGGAAACACCATATATTTT. Its translation: CASSSVPLPAGPSGNTIYF.

The genes are TRBV7-9 and TRBJ1-1; D might be TRBD1 (6 bases). The length of the CDR3 is 13 residues. V lost 5 bases and J lost 4, with 11 bases in between. Germline V gene data show CDR1 as SEHNR and CDR2 as FQNEAQ (reference sequence). The CDR3 DNA reads as TGTGCCAGCAGCGTTGTGGGGGCCACTGAAGCTTTCTTT. Amino acid sequence: CASSVVGATEAFF.

The chain couples TRBV19 to TRBJ1-1; no clear D. The CDR3 spans 11 residues. Germline V gene sequence: CDR1 LNHDA, CDR2 SQIVND (reference sequence). Trimming removed 3 bases at V and 11 bases at J, with 10 bases between. The chain's CDR3 is CASSIASGAFF. The DNA of the CDR3 is TGTGCCAGTAGTATCGCATCGGGGGCTTTCTTT.

This clone came up once. This rearrangement joins TRBV20-1 to TRBJ2-1, with D unresolved. Germline loops: CDR1 DFQATT, CDR2 SNEGSKA (reference sequence). The ends were cut back, 3 bases at V and 10 bases at J, with 7 bases in the middle. The CDR3 runs 10 residues. The CDR3 reads CSARGMEQFF. The DNA for the CDR3 is TGCAGTGCTAGGGGGATGGAGCAGTTCTTC.

The V call is TRBV7-3, the J call TRBJ2-1; perhaps D is TRBD1 or TRBD2 (5 bases each). V dropped 1 base and J dropped 12 bases, with 16 bases sitting between them. There are 14 residues in the CDR3. Germline V CDR1 and CDR2: SGHTA, FQGTGA. CDR3: CASSLRAGTLWQFF. In DNA, the CDR3 is TGTGCCAGCAGCTTAAGGGCAGGGACCTTATGGCAGTTCTTC.

This chain joins TRBV29-1 and TRBJ2-3, with D possibly being TRBD2 (5 bases). The ends were cut back, 4 bases at V and 3 bases at J, with 14 bases in the middle. The germline CDR1 and CDR2 sequences are SQVTM and ANQGSEA. The CDR3 runs 14 residues. The DNA for the CDR3 is TGCAGCGTTGTGCCGGAAAGGAGGACAGATACGCAGTATTTT. It codes for CSVVPERRTDTQYF.

CDR3 bases: TGTGCCAGCAGCGCACCCGGGACAGCGGTTGGAGCTTTCTTT. It translates to CASSAPGTAVGAFF. The rearrangement joins TRBV11-2 to TRBJ1-1; 7 nucleotides agree with TRBD1. J was trimmed by 10 bases and V by 5 bases; bases with no gene match: 13. CDR1 is SGHAT and CDR2 is FQNNGV in the germline V gene. This CDR3 has 14 amino acids.

A few counts support this clone. The sample has other DNA sequences that encode this CDR3 too. This chain links TRBV27 with TRBJ2-2; no definite D call. The CDR3 runs to 12 residues. Trimming took 3 bases from V and 2 from J, leaving 1 base between them. Germline CDR1 is MNHEY and CDR2 is SMNVEV (reference sequence). The CDR3 is CASSFNTGELFF. The CDR3 nucleotides are TGTGCCAGCAGTTTTAACACCGGGGAGCTGTTTTTT.

Points on this clone: This specimen includes other DNA sequences encoding the same CDR3. The rearrangement links TRBV18 to TRBJ2-7, with TRBD1 matching 7 bases. The germline V gene encodes CDR1 KGHSH and CDR2 LQKENI. The V and J ends lost 6 bases and 3 bases, in that order; junction bases with no gene match: 14. The CDR3 is made up of 16 amino acids. The CDR3 is CASSPKDRVFSYEQYF. The CDR3 bases are TGTGCCAGCTCCCCCAAAGACAGGGTGTTTAGCTACGAGCAGTACTTC.